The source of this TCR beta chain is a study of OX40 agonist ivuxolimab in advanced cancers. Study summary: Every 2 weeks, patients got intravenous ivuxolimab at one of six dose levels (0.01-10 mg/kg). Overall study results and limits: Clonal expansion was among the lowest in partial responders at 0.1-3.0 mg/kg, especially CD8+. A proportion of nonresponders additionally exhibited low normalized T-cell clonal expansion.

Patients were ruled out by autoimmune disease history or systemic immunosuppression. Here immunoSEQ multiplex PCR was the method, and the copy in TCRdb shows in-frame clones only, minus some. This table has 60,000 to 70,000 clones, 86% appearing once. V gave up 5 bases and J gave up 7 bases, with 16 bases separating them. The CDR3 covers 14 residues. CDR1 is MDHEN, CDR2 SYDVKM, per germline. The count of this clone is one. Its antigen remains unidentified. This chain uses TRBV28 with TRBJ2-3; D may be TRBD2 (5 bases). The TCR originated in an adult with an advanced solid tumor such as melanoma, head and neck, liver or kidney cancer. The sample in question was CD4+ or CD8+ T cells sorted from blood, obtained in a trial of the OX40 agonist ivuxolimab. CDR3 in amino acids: CASSPPLAGYTQYF. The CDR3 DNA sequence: TGTGCCAGCAGTCCCCCGCTGGCGGGCTATACGCAGTATTTT.